This T cell receptor (beta chain) was identified in a study of shared clonotypes between healthy human individuals. Study summary: The donor group consisted of a couple of women and three men, aged 18 to 49.

Sequencing was performed on unsorted PBMC DNA using ten immunoSEQ deep assay plates. In the authors' methods: From ImmunoSEQ came sequences covering only the junction and carrying no quality scores, so filtering differed. TCRdb's table, derived via immunoSEQ multiplex PCR, lists solely in-frame clones and lacks some. V and J calls and clone size follow that table, whereas D and trimming were derived from the DNA. This table has fewer than 500,000 clones, about 75% appearing once. There are a few counts of this clone. The CDR3 totals 17 residues. The V end was cut by 3 bases, the J end by 5 bases, with 20 bases between. The germline V gene encodes CDR1 MDHEN and CDR2 SYDVKM.

Sequenced: PBMCs. The receptor comes from a woman between 40 and 50 years old in good health. Some clones in this sample may be carry-over from other donors' samples. The chain combines TRBV28 with TRBJ1-5; a weak D match, TRBD1 (6 bases). CDR3 residues: CASSFPGVGRGDQPQHF. The CDR3, as DNA: TGTGCCAGCAGTTTCCCTGGGGTTGGCAGGGGAGATCAGCCCCAGCATTTT.